This TCR beta chain was recorded in a study of blood T cell repertoires in COVID-19. Sequenced by immunoSEQ multiplex PCR; TCRdb stores in-frame clones only, minus some. The table includes under 250,000 clones, more than 75% detected once. V was cut by 4 bases and J by 8 bases, with 15 bases left in between. CDR1 is SGHNT, CDR2 YYREEE, per germline (reference sequence). CDR3 size: 14 residues. The chain employs TRBV5-4 and TRBJ1-4; TRBD1 is a possible D gene (6 bases). This clonotype was sampled from a man between 35 and 55 years old who had recovered from COVID-19. The sequenced sample was PBMCs or T cells enriched from blood (not recorded which). In DNA form, the CDR3 reads TGTGCCAGCAGCGTCACAGGGCGTCCGGAAAAACTGTTTTTT. Protein sequence: CASSVTGRPEKLFF. Full variable domain (outside the CDR3, taken from reference TRBV5-4 and TRBJ1-4): ETGVTQSPTHLIKTRGQQVTLRCSSQSGHNTVSWYQQALGQGPQFIFQYYREEENGRGNFPPRFSGLQFPNYSSELNVNALELDDSALYLCASSVTGRPEKLFFGSGTQLSVL.